This passage covers 20 T cell receptor beta chains from one sample sequenced in a study of blood T cell repertoires in COVID-19. Repertoires were generated with immunoSEQ multiplex PCR, while TCRdb's copy carries only in-frame clones and drops some. The sample holds about 150,000 clones; roughly 80% are singletons and the top ten take approximately 9.2%. Sample: peripheral blood. The source is a human donor with acute or convalescent COVID-19. The donor label of this sample is uncertain.

CDR3 nucleotide sequence: TGTGCCAGTAGTGGAGCTAAGGGAGGCACCGGGGAGCTGTTTTTT. Translating gives CASSGAKGGTGELFF. The chain has TRBV19 and TRBJ2-2; D may be TRBD2 (6 bases). The V gene's germline CDR1 is LNHDA and CDR2 SQIVND (reference sequence). Deletions cut 5 bases from V and 4 bases from J, with 14 bases between. The CDR3 extends over 15 amino acids.

The rearrangement links TRBV7-9 to TRBJ1-6; D ambiguous. In germline, CDR1 is SEHNR, CDR2 FQNEAQ (reference sequence). Trimming took 6 bases from V and 14 from J, leaving 14 bases between them. The CDR3 consists of 12 residues. The CDR3 DNA is TGTGCCAGCAGTTACAGAGCCGGGGCCCTCCACTTT. Amino acid sequence: CASSYRAGALHF.

The rearrangement links TRBV19 to TRBJ1-1, with D possibly matching TRBD1 (5 bases). The CDR3 loop spans 14 amino acids. The germline V gene encodes CDR1 LNHDA and CDR2 SQIVND (reference sequence). V was pared by 4 bases and J by 4 bases, with 13 bases between. DNA for the CDR3: TGTGCCAGTAGTAGACAGTTTTCGGGCACTGAAGCTTTCTTT. Encoded protein: CASSRQFSGTEAFF. Complete variable domain (other parts from reference TRBV19 and TRBJ1-1): DGGITQSPKYLFRKEGQNVTLSCEQNLNHDAMYWYRQDPGQGLRLIYYSQIVNDFQKGDIAEGYSVSREKKESFPLTVTSAQKNPTAFYLCASSRQFSGTEAFFGQGTRLTVV.

V usage is TRBV2 and J usage is TRBJ1-5, with D perhaps TRBD1 (5 bases). Trimming removed 2 bases at V and 5 bases at J, with 13 bases between. CDR1 SNHLY and CDR2 FYNNEI come from the germline V gene. The CDR3 length is 15 residues. In nucleotides, the CDR3 is TGTGCCAGCAGTGAATCGGAAACAGGACATCAGCCCCAGCATTTT. Translation gives CASSESETGHQPQHF.

The rearrangement uses TRBV5-1 and TRBJ2-5, with 7 bases that match TRBD1. The germline CDR1 and CDR2 sequences are SGHRS and YFSETQ. Trimming took 0 bases from V and 2 from J; bases not matched to a gene: 4. This CDR3 has 15 amino acids. The CDR3 sequence: CASSLAIQGQETQYF. In DNA, the CDR3 is TGCGCCAGCAGCTTGGCGATACAGGGGCAAGAGACCCAGTACTTC.

The chain uses TRBV3-1 (or the pseudogene TRBV3-2) and TRBJ2-4, with 7 bases matching TRBD1. Germline CDR1 reads LGHDT; CDR2 reads YNNKEL (reference sequence). The CDR3 length is 16 residues. The junction had 9 bases not matched to a gene; V was cut back by 4 bases and J by 3 bases. The CDR3 DNA reads TGTGCCAGCAGCCTCGACAGGGTTGGGGGCAAAAACATTCAGTACTTC. Translating it yields CASSLDRVGGKNIQYF.

The rearrangement uses TRBV5-4 and TRBJ2-3, with D perhaps matching TRBD2 (6 bases). Looked up from germline, CDR1 is SGHNT and CDR2 is YYREEE (reference sequence). Trimming stripped 4 bases from V and 6 bases from J, with 15 bases between. The CDR3 spans 14 residues. CDR3 residues: CASSLGGLDDTQYF. CDR3 in DNA: TGTGCCAGCAGCCTTGGAGGGCTCGACGATACGCAGTATTTT. Combining the CDR3 with reference TRBV5-4 and TRBJ2-3 gives the whole variable domain ETGVTQSPTHLIKTRGQQVTLRCSSQSGHNTVSWYQQALGQGPQFIFQYYREEENGRGNFPPRFSGLQFPNYSSELNVNALELDDSALYLCASSLGGLDDTQYFGPGTRLTVL.

The V gene is TRBV5-6, the J gene TRBJ2-2; D remains unclear. This CDR3 spans 16 amino acids. V was trimmed by 0 bases and J by 0 bases, leaving 9 bases between them. CDR1 is SGHDT and CDR2 is YYEEEE in the germline V gene. Written as DNA, the CDR3 is TGTGCCAGCAGCTTGGCCGGAGTCGCGAACACCGGGGAGCTGTTTTTT. Translating it yields CASSLAGVANTGELFF.

This clone was seen more than once but under ten times. The rearrangement links TRBV27 to TRBJ2-7, with 8 bases that match TRBD1. CDR3 size: 14 residues. Germline loops: CDR1 MNHEY, CDR2 SMNVEV (reference sequence). After removal of 4 bases from V and 2 bases from J, the junction contained 4 bases not matched to a gene. The CDR3, as DNA: TGTGCCAGCAGTTCTCAGGGGGCCACCTACGAGCAGTACTTC. Protein: CASSSQGATYEQYF.

This clone turned up a few times. This chain joins TRBV2 and TRBJ2-5; 9 nucleotides agree with TRBD1. The CDR3 extends over 17 amino acids. The germline V gene encodes CDR1 SNHLY and CDR2 FYNNEI. V shed 7 bases and J 2 bases; nucleotides not matched to a gene: 14. CDR3: CASNPLTRTGEQETQYF. The CDR3 nucleotides read TGTGCCAGCAATCCTCTAACGAGGACAGGGGAACAAGAGACCCAGTACTTC.

The chain couples TRBV29-1 to TRBJ1-5; 7 bases match TRBD1. The germline V gene has CDR1 SQVTM and CDR2 ANQGSEA. The CDR3 loop spans 13 amino acids. The trim removed 5 bases at V and 10 bases at J, leaving 11 bases unmatched. CDR3 loop: CSVLDRDGSPQHF. CDR3 nucleotide sequence: TGCAGCGTTCTTGACAGGGATGGGAGCCCCCAGCATTTT.

The chain combines TRBV6-5 with TRBJ2-6, with 8 bases lining up with TRBD1. The CDR3 is 13 residues long. V lost 9 bases, J lost 10 bases, and 8 bases stayed unmatched. The germline V gene encodes CDR1 MNHEY and CDR2 SVGAGI. CDR3 bases: TGTGCCAGTCTCCTCGGACAGGGAAACGTCCTGACTTTC. It specifies CASLLGQGNVLTF.

The chain joins TRBV7-8 to TRBJ1-1; tentatively, D is TRBD1 (5 bases). The CDR3 is 15 amino acids. CDR1 and CDR2 from the germline V gene are SGHVS and FQNEAQ. Trimming cost V 5 bases and J 3 bases, with 16 bases left between them. CDR3 region: CASSPPRGWDTEAFF. The DNA for the CDR3 is TGTGCCAGCAGCCCTCCAAGGGGCTGGGACACTGAAGCTTTCTTT.

The chain uses TRBV12-3 or TRBV12-4 and TRBJ1-4; no definite D call. This CDR3 contains 13 residues. Trimming pared 6 bases from V and 8 bases from J, leaving 13 bases between. DNA for the CDR3: TGTGCCAGCAGCCGGCTCGGGGAGGAAAAACTGTTTTTT. This translates into CASSRLGEEKLFF.

The chain combines TRBV27 with TRBJ2-7; D is ambiguous. CDR1 is MNHEY, CDR2 SMNVEV, per germline (reference sequence). The CDR3 extends over 15 amino acids. The V end was cut by 0 bases, the J end by 2 bases, with 11 bases between. CDR3 DNA: TGTGCCAGCAGTTTATCGGCCGGAGACCCCTACGAGCAGTACTTC. This gives the protein CASSLSAGDPYEQYF.

This clone was recorded a few times. This chain links TRBV4-2 with TRBJ2-1, with 8 bases aligning to TRBD2. The germline V gene encodes CDR1 LGHNA and CDR2 YNFKEQ. J gave up 7 bases and V 0 bases, and 8 bases lay outside the gene matches. The CDR3 has 16 residues. The CDR3 sequence is CASSQDRSGGRNEQFF. CDR3 DNA sequence: TGTGCCAGCAGCCAAGATAGAAGCGGGGGTAGGAATGAGCAGTTCTTC.

This chain uses TRBV5-4 with TRBJ1-2, with 7 nucleotides matching TRBD1. The CDR3 extends over 14 amino acids. Germline assignment: CDR1 SGHNT and CDR2 YYREEE (reference sequence). Trimming at V came to 3 bases and at J to 2 bases, leaving 4 bases not matched to a gene. The CDR3 reads CASSSGQRNYGYTF. CDR3 in DNA: TGTGCCAGCAGCTCGGGACAGCGAAACTATGGCTACACCTTC.

This chain links TRBV21-1 with TRBJ1-1. TRBV21-1 is an annotated pseudogene. The CDR3 sequence is 14 residues long. CDR3 bases: TGTGCCAGCAGCAAGGAGAACACGAACACTGAAGCTTTCTTT. Translation: CASSKENTNTEAFF.

The chain has TRBV11-2 and TRBJ2-5, with a possible D match to TRBD1 (5 bases). The V gene lost 2 bases and the J gene lost 5 bases, with 9 bases spanning the gap. The CDR3 is made up of 13 amino acids. Germline assignment: CDR1 SGHAT and CDR2 FQNNGV. CDR3 loop: CASSLNGAETQYF. The CDR3 region has the DNA TGTGCCAGCAGCTTAAATGGGGCGGAGACCCAGTACTTC.

The chain joins TRBV3-1 (or the pseudogene TRBV3-2) to TRBJ1-4, with TRBD1 matching 7 bases. The CDR3 loop spans 14 amino acids. V lost 2 bases and J lost 6; bases outside the gene matches: 3. The germline CDR1 and CDR2 sequences are LGHDT and YNNKEL (reference sequence). The DNA for the CDR3 is TGTGCCAGCAGCCAAAGAGGGGGCGATGAAAAACTGTTTTTT. It specifies CASSQRGGDEKLFF.